Given below is one T cell receptor (beta chain) in context. The antigen is undetermined. The data are from a study of cytomegalovirus exposure and HLA in healthy donors. Whole-study context: T cells numbering about 179 million yielded approximately 120 million unique TCR beta sequences in an earlier analysis. For the approximately 420 genotyped donors, more than 80% fell within the Caucasian-associated ancestry cluster. Regarding the study as a whole: The availability of immune exposure information extended only to CMV serostatus. V- and J-gene trimming in TCR beta was tied to a missense DCLRE1C variant by an analysis performed later.

Germline V gives CDR1 SQVTM, CDR2 ANQGSEA. The CDR3 length is 14 residues. Trimming left V 3 bases short and J 0 bases short, with 12 bases between. Primers included in the PCR were 60 Vbeta and 13 Jbeta primers. Profiled with immunoSEQ multiplex PCR; TCRdb holds only in-frame clones, not every one. The top ten hold 5% to 7% of the sample, which has around 130,000 clones, 81% seen once. The gene calls are TRBV29-1 and TRBJ2-7, with D tentatively TRBD1 (6 bases). The TCR was taken from a middle-aged woman in good health and CMV-seropositive. Sequenced: PBMCs. CDR3 region: CSVDLGQNSYEQYF. The CDR3 DNA reads TGCAGCGTTGATTTAGGACAGAACTCCTACGAGCAGTACTTC.